These 5 T cell receptor beta chains were all obtained from the same sample, sequenced in a study of blood T cell repertoires in COVID-19. Method: immunoSEQ multiplex PCR; TCRdb's copy keeps in-frame clones and lacks some. Among around 84,000 clones listed, more than 85% were seen once. The specimen sequenced was peripheral blood. These receptors all stem from a man at least 80 years old with active or convalescent COVID-19.

The chain has TRBV18 and TRBJ2-4; D may be TRBD2 (5 bases). The CDR3 consists of 14 residues. CDR1 and CDR2 (germline): KGHSH, LQKENI. The V and J ends lost 4 bases and 8 bases respectively, with 15 bases between them. In nucleotides, the CDR3 is TGTGCCAGCTCACTAGCCCCAAAGGGAGACATTCAGTACTTC. This codes for CASSLAPKGDIQYF.

The chain couples TRBV29-1 to TRBJ1-1; 10 nucleotides line up with TRBD1. The CDR3 loop spans 16 amino acids. Germline V CDR1 and CDR2: SQVTM, ANQGSEA. Trimming took 4 bases from V and 0 from J; bases not matched to a gene: 8. In DNA, the CDR3 is TGCAGCGTTGGAAGGGACAGGGGTTCCATGAACACTGAAGCTTTCTTT. Protein: CSVGRDRGSMNTEAFF.

The chain is built from TRBV28 and TRBJ2-4; D not resolved. Trimming cost V 5 bases and J 0 bases, with 11 bases left between them. There are 15 residues in the CDR3. Germline V gene lookup returns CDR1 MDHEN and CDR2 SYDVKM. DNA for the CDR3: TGTGCCAGCAGTCCCACGCAGAAAGCCAAAAACATTCAGTACTTC. Translation gives CASSPTQKAKNIQYF. Full variable domain (remainder filled in from reference TRBV28 and TRBJ2-4): DVKVTQSSRYLVKRTGEKVFLECVQDMDHENMFWYRQDPGLGLRLIYFSYDVKMKEKGDIPEGYSVSREKKERFSLILESASTNQTSMYLCASSPTQKAKNIQYFGAGTRLSVL.

The chain is built from TRBV6-5 and TRBJ2-1; TRBD2 matches at 8 bases. The CDR3 consists of 16 residues. J was trimmed by 4 bases and V by 4 bases; bases with no gene match: 9. CDR1 and CDR2 from the germline V gene are MNHEY and SVGAGI. The CDR3 here is CASSSPTGGAYNEQFF. The DNA for the CDR3 is TGTGCCAGCAGTTCCCCAACCGGGGGGGCTTACAATGAGCAGTTCTTC.

The rearrangement joins TRBV6-5 to TRBJ2-2, with 9 bases aligning to TRBD2. The CDR3 spans 16 residues. Trimming cost V 4 bases and J 0 bases; bases outside gene matches: 3. Germline loops: CDR1 MNHEY, CDR2 SVGAGI. CDR3 protein: CASSLLAGANTGELFF. CDR3 in DNA: TGTGCCAGCAGTTTACTAGCGGGTGCGAACACCGGGGAGCTGTTTTTT.